Below are 22 T cell receptor beta chains sequenced from a single sample in a study of T-cell reconstitution after alpha-beta-depleted transplantation in children. Preparation of the TCRbeta library involved a method that used unique molecular identifiers. TCRdb used MiXCR to reprocess the PCR reads, holding one entry per CDR3 protein. The sample has over 200,000 distinct CDR3 sequences, roughly a sixth seen once; the top ten hold roughly two fifths. Sequenced material: PBMCs, mostly from graft donor cells, taken 360 days after TCRalphabeta/CD19-depleted stem cell transplant. The source is a male patient aged 2 to 9 who had a stem cell transplant for acute lymphoblastic leukemia, so the T cells may come from the graft donor.

The rearrangement links TRBV4-3 to TRBJ1-6; the D is unclear. The CDR3 is 14 amino acids. The V end was cut by 1 base, the J end by 6 bases, with 7 bases between. CDR1 and CDR2 from the germline V gene are LGHNA and YSLEER. CDR3 nucleotide sequence: TGCGCCAGCAGCCAAGGAGGGTTTAATTCACCCCTCCACTTT. This gives the protein CASSQGGFNSPLHF.

This clonotype was seen only a few times. The chain couples TRBV30 to TRBJ2-2, with TRBD1 matching over 9 bases. This CDR3 has 15 amino acids. V was pared by 5 bases and J by 5 bases, with 9 bases of the junction left unmatched. Germline assignment: CDR1 GTSNPN and CDR2 SVGIG (reference sequence). In DNA form, the CDR3 reads TGTGCCTGGGGGACAGGGATGGGACGGACCGGGGAGCTGTTTTTT. This encodes CAWGTGMGRTGELFF.

This chain links TRBV29-1 with TRBJ1-4; a weak D match, TRBD1 (6 bases). The CDR3 loop spans 16 amino acids. Germline loops: CDR1 SQVTM, CDR2 ANQGSEA. The V end was cut by 6 bases, the J end by 1 base, with 18 bases between. Here the CDR3 reads CSVPRTAQRTNEKLFF. The CDR3 DNA reads TGCAGCGTCCCCCGGACAGCACAGAGAACTAATGAAAAACTGTTTTTT. Variable domain in full (rest from reference TRBV29-1 and TRBJ1-4): SAVISQKPSRDICQRGTSLTIQCQVDSQVTMMFWYRQQPGQSLTLIATANQGSEATYESGFVIDKFPISRPNLTFSTLTVSNMSPEDSSIYLCSVPRTAQRTNEKLFFGSGTQLSVL.

The genes are TRBV5-4 and TRBJ2-2; TRBD1 or TRBD2 may be the D gene (5 bases each). The CDR3 is 13 amino acids. CDR1 and CDR2 from the germline V gene are SGHNT and YYREEE (reference sequence). Trimming took off 2 bases at V and 6 bases at J, with 8 bases between the two ends. The CDR3 sequence: CASSFGTAGELFF. DNA of the CDR3: TGTGCCAGCAGCTTCGGGACCGCCGGGGAGCTGTTTTTT.

The rearrangement uses TRBV3-1 and TRBJ2-3, with TRBD2 as a possible D gene (5 bases). Trimming pared 4 bases from V and 2 bases from J, leaving 16 bases between. Per the germline V gene, CDR1 is LGHDT and CDR2 is YNNKEL (reference sequence). This CDR3 has 16 amino acids. For the CDR3, the DNA is TGTGCCAGCAGCCCGGACTCTTCTAGCTACACAGATACGCAGTATTTT. Translated: CASSPDSSSYTDTQYF.

This clonotype was counted many times. This chain uses TRBV12-3 or TRBV12-4 with TRBJ1-2; the D is unclear. The V end lost 4 bases, the J end lost 6 bases, and 15 bases lay between the germline ends. The CDR3 length is 14 residues. This CDR3 reads CASSWSLQSDGYTF. Here the CDR3 DNA reads TGTGCCAGCAGTTGGTCCCTTCAATCCGATGGCTACACCTTC.

This clonotype was counted a few times. The J gene is TRBJ2-7, the V gene TRBV10-2, with 11 bases matching TRBD2. Germline CDR1 WSHSY, CDR2 SAAADI. Unmatched junction bases numbered 5, after V lost 6 bases and J lost 1 base. The CDR3 is 15 residues long. CDR3: CASRLAGVGSYEQYF. The DNA for the CDR3 is TGCGCCAGCAGACTAGCGGGAGTAGGGTCCTACGAGCAGTACTTC.

The rearrangement links TRBV5-5 to TRBJ1-5; TRBD1 is a possible D gene (6 bases). Trimming removed 0 bases at V and 5 bases at J, with 12 bases between. The germline CDR1 and CDR2 sequences are SGHKS and YYEKEE (reference sequence). The CDR3 extends over 15 amino acids. CDR3 protein: CASSLGGDTYQPQHF. CDR3 nucleotide sequence: TGTGCCAGCAGCTTGGGGGGGGACACCTATCAGCCCCAGCATTTT.

This clonotype was seen a handful of times. The chain links TRBV7-9 to TRBJ2-1; no firm D call. The germline V gene has CDR1 SEHNR and CDR2 FQNEAQ (reference sequence). CDR3 length: 16 residues. The V end was cut by 6 bases, the J end by 0 bases, with 15 bases between. The CDR3 sequence is CASSPLTVSSYNEQFF. The CDR3 region has the DNA TGTGCCAGCAGTCCTTTGACTGTGTCCTCCTACAATGAGCAGTTCTTC.

This clonotype has a handful of counts. V usage is TRBV5-6 and J usage is TRBJ2-1; 9 positions match TRBD1. V was pared by 2 bases and J by 5 bases, with 5 bases of the junction left unmatched. CDR3 length: 15 amino acids. The germline gives CDR1 SGHDT, CDR2 YYEEEE. The CDR3 coding sequence is TGTGCCAGCAGCTTCTGGAACAGGGGGCACAATGAGCAGTTCTTC. Protein sequence: CASSFWNRGHNEQFF.

Turning to this clonotype: A much larger clone sits a single nucleotide away, making a read error possible. This CDR3 is missing its conserved last phenylalanine or tryptophan, likely due to a read error. CDR3 in amino acids: CSVEGTDEIMNTEAFL. In DNA, the CDR3 is TGCAGCGTTGAGGGTACAGACGAAATTATGAACACTGAAGCTTTCCTT. This sequence joins TRBV29-1 and TRBJ1-1; D is unresolved. Germline V CDR1 and CDR2: SQVTM, ANQGSEA. This CDR3 contains 16 residues. The V and J ends lost 3 bases and 0 bases respectively, with 17 bases between them.

This clonotype was observed a handful of times. The chain combines TRBV6-5 with TRBJ2-1; D possibly corresponds to TRBD2 (6 bases). Trimming took 1 base from V and 9 from J, leaving 19 bases between them. Per the germline V gene, CDR1 is MNHEY and CDR2 is SVGAGI. The CDR3 consists of 16 residues. CDR3 in amino acids: CASSYLVLGVSGEQFF. In nucleotides, the CDR3 is TGTGCCAGCAGTTACTTAGTCCTAGGGGTTAGCGGTGAGCAGTTCTTC.

This clonotype was counted ten times or more. This sequence joins TRBV5-6 and TRBJ2-3, with D possibly matching TRBD2 (5 bases). This CDR3 has 14 amino acids. The germline V and J ends were trimmed by 2 bases and 7 bases, with 14 bases remaining between them. CDR1 is SGHDT, CDR2 YYEEEE, per germline. The CDR3 DNA reads TGTGCCAGCAGCTTCGGACTTGTCGTACATACGCAGTATTTT. Translating gives CASSFGLVVHTQYF. Together with reference TRBV5-6 and TRBJ2-3, the CDR3 gives the full variable domain: DAGVTQSPTHLIKTRGQQVTLRCSPKSGHDTVSWYQQALGQGPQFIFQYYEEEERQRGNFPDRFSGHQFPNYSSELNVNALLLGDSALYLCASSFGLVVHTQYFGPGTRLTVL.

A few counts support this clonotype. The rearrangement joins TRBV10-1 to TRBJ2-1; 8 nucleotides agree with TRBD2. This CDR3 is built from 13 residues. CDR1 is WNHNN and CDR2 is SYGVQD in the germline V gene (reference sequence). V dropped 6 bases and J dropped 3; count of bases not matched to a gene: 1. The CDR3 sequence: CASSGGVYNEQFF. The CDR3 DNA sequence: TGCGCCAGCAGCGGGGGGGTCTACAATGAGCAGTTCTTC.

The sample holds many counts of this clonotype. V gene TRBV7-2 combines with J gene TRBJ1-1; a weak D match, TRBD1 (5 bases). Trimming took 0 bases from V and 4 from J, leaving 12 bases between them. CDR3 size: 15 residues. Germline V gives CDR1 SGHTA, CDR2 FQGNSA. CDR3 protein: CASSLAVGQGTEAFF. DNA of the CDR3: TGTGCCAGCAGCTTAGCAGTCGGGCAGGGCACTGAAGCTTTCTTT.

The rearrangement links TRBV20-1 to TRBJ2-3; the D is unclear. The CDR3 is 14 amino acids. Germline lookup yields CDR1 DFQATT and CDR2 SNEGSKA (reference sequence). The ends were cut back, 2 bases at V and 4 bases at J, with 13 bases in the middle. Here the CDR3 DNA reads TGCAGTGCTAGATCGGGTAGCATCGCAGATACGCAGTATTTT. This sequence encodes CSARSGSIADTQYF.

In its sample, this clonotype was seen a few times. In DNA, the CDR3 is TGTGCCAGCAAGGGCTCCTACGAGCAGTACTTC. Translating gives CASKGSYEQYF. This chain joins TRBV12-3 or TRBV12-4 and TRBJ2-7; D is undetermined. The CDR3 spans 11 residues. The V and J ends lost 7 bases and 0 bases respectively, with 4 bases between them.

Regarding this clonotype: A much more abundant neighbour one base away suggests this may be a read error. V is TRBV5-1 and J is TRBJ1-1, with 9 positions matching TRBD1. V was clipped by 3 bases and J by 5 bases; unmatched bases: 5. Germline lookup yields CDR1 SGHRS and CDR2 YFSETQ. The length of the CDR3 is 14 residues. CDR3 DNA sequence: TGCGCCAGCAGCTGGGCGACAGGGGGGACTGAAGCTTTCTTT. Translating gives CASSWATGGTEAFF.

This chain joins TRBV3-1 and TRBJ2-7; 7 bases fit TRBD2. CDR3 size: 14 residues. In germline, CDR1 is LGHDT, CDR2 YNNKEL (reference sequence). J lost 2 bases, V lost 8 bases, and 9 bases had no gene match. CDR3 residues: CASLPGRGTYEQYF. The CDR3 bases are TGTGCCAGCCTCCCGGGGAGGGGTACCTACGAGCAGTACTTC.

V and J are TRBV7-2 and TRBJ2-7, with 7 bases matching TRBD2. CDR1 SGHTA and CDR2 FQGNSA come from the germline V gene. V trimming: 0 bases; J trimming: 0 bases; junction bases outside the gene matches: 8. This CDR3 is built from 17 residues. The CDR3 nucleotides are TGTGCCAGCAGCTTAGCGCTTACTAGCGAAAACTCCTACGAGCAGTACTTC. Its protein is CASSLALTSENSYEQYF.

In its sample, this clonotype was seen once. This chain uses TRBV6-1 with TRBJ2-3; TRBD1 or TRBD2 may be the D gene (5 bases each). From germline, CDR1 is MNHNS and CDR2 SASEGT. With 7 bases removed from V and 0 bases from J, the gap between germline ends came to 17 bases. The CDR3 contains 16 residues. CDR3 sequence (DNA): TGTGCCAGCACTACCAGCCGGGGCCCTAGCACAGATACGCAGTATTTT. It specifies CASTTSRGPSTDTQYF.

V and J are TRBV7-2 and TRBJ2-2; a weak D match, TRBD2 (5 bases). Trimming took 5 bases from V and 6 from J, leaving 19 bases between them. CDR1 SGHTA and CDR2 FQGNSA come from the germline V gene. This CDR3 is 16 amino acids long. The CDR3 region has the DNA TGTGCCAGCAGCCTTGCGTTAGCTAGCCCTGCCGGGGAGCTGTTTTTT. It translates to CASSLALASPAGELFF.